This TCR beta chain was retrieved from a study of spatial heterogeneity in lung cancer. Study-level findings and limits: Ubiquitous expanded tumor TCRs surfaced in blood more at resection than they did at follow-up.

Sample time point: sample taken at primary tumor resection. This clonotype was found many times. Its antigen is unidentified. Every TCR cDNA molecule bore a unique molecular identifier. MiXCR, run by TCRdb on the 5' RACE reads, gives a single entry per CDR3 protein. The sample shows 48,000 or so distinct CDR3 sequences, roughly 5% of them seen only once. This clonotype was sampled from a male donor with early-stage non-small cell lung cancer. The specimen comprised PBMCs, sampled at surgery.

The CDR3 sequence is CASNRRRGSGANVLTF. The CDR3 DNA reads as TGTGCCAGCAACCGCCGGCGGGGCTCTGGGGCCAACGTCCTGACTTTC. This chain uses TRBV6-5 with TRBJ2-6; D is perhaps TRBD2 (6 bases). V lost 7 bases, J lost 0 bases, and 13 bases lay in between. The CDR3 is 16 residues long. Germline V gene lookup returns CDR1 MNHEY and CDR2 SVGAGI.